The 9 T cell receptor beta chains reported below all come from one sample, sequenced in a study of T cells in Graves' hyperthyroidism and ophthalmopathy. Amplification of TCR beta CDR3 regions used RNA as the template. HTBI primers drove first-round RT-PCR of the TCR CDR3. TCRdb re-analysed the multiplex PCR reads in MiXCR, keeping a single row per CDR3 protein. The sample has roughly 600,000 distinct CDR3 sequences, around 13% seen once. The sample taken for sequencing was blood. These receptors were obtained from a woman aged 50 to 60 with Graves' ophthalmopathy.

This clonotype was counted at least ten times. V gene TRBV27 combines with J gene TRBJ2-7; 9 bases agree with TRBD1. This CDR3 is built from 15 residues. Per the germline V gene, CDR1 is MNHEY and CDR2 is SMNVEV (reference sequence). Germline trimming cut 0 bases from V and 2 bases from J; bases unmatched to any gene: 2. CDR3: CASSLSRTGAYEQYF. In nucleotides, the CDR3 is TGTGCCAGCAGTTTATCGCGGACAGGGGCCTACGAGCAGTACTTC.

This clonotype has at least ten counts. The chain combines TRBV11-1 with TRBJ2-7; 7 positions match TRBD1. From germline, CDR1 is SGHAT and CDR2 FQDESV (reference sequence). The CDR3 totals 14 residues. The V gene end was trimmed by 5 bases and the J gene end by 3 bases; junction bases not matched to a gene: 7. The CDR3 loop reads CASSEPGQSYEQYF. The CDR3 nucleotides are TGTGCCAGCAGCGAGCCGGGACAGAGCTACGAGCAGTACTTC.

This clonotype was recorded at least ten times. The chain employs TRBV5-1 and TRBJ1-1; perhaps TRBD1 as D (5 bases). V was shortened by 0 bases and J by 11 bases, with 17 bases between the two germline ends. Looked up from germline, CDR1 is SGHRS and CDR2 is YFSETQ. The CDR3 contains 14 residues. Written as DNA, the CDR3 is TGCGCCAGCAGCTTGGCGGGGATGGGGCTGGAGGCTTTCTTT. This encodes CASSLAGMGLEAFF.

This clonotype was observed a few times. The chain recombines TRBV5-1 with TRBJ2-2, with D tentatively TRBD1 (5 bases). Trimming took 3 bases from V and 0 from J, leaving 9 bases between them. Looked up from germline, CDR1 is SGHRS and CDR2 is YFSETQ. CDR3 size: 15 residues. The chain's CDR3 is CASSWTRPNTGELFF. The CDR3 coding sequence is TGCGCCAGCAGCTGGACAAGACCGAACACCGGGGAGCTGTTTTTT.

This clonotype was recorded at least ten times. The chain uses TRBV7-3 and TRBJ2-1; weak D call: TRBD2 (5 bases). Germline V gives CDR1 SGHTA, CDR2 FQGTGA. The V end lost 5 bases, the J end lost 3 bases, and 11 bases lay between the germline ends. This CDR3 contains 14 residues. The CDR3 sequence is CASSPGVGYNEQFF. In nucleotides, the CDR3 is TGTGCCAGCAGCCCCGGGGTTGGCTACAATGAGCAGTTCTTC.

This clonotype occurred many times. CDR3 in DNA: TGTGCCTGGAGACGGGACCCGAACACTGAAGCTTTCTTT. This translates into CAWRRDPNTEAFF. This rearrangement joins TRBV30 to TRBJ1-1; perhaps TRBD1 as D (5 bases). Between the trimmed V and J ends, which lost 3 bases and 1 base, there was a span of 9 bases. The CDR3 consists of 13 residues. CDR1 is GTSNPN and CDR2 is SVGIG in the germline V gene (reference sequence).

This clonotype appeared a few times. J is TRBJ2-5 and V is TRBV14, with D hard to call. This CDR3 contains 17 residues. The V end lost 8 bases, the J end lost 5 bases, and 27 bases lay between the germline ends. CDR1 SGHDN and CDR2 FVKESK come from the germline V gene. For the CDR3, the DNA is TGTGCCAGCCCCTGGACCTACTGCGAACATCTAGATGAGACCCAGTACTTC. This codes for CASPWTYCEHLDETQYF. Full variable domain (outside the CDR3, taken from reference TRBV14 and TRBJ2-5): EAGVTQFPSHSVIEKGQTVTLRCDPISGHDNLYWYRRVMGKEIKFLLHFVKESKQDESGMPNNRFLAERTGGTYSTLKVQPAELEDSGVYFCASPWTYCEHLDETQYFGPGTRLLVL.

This clonotype has more than one count but fewer than ten. This chain connects TRBV6-5 to TRBJ1-5; D gene ambiguous. CDR1 is MNHEY, CDR2 SVGAGI, per germline. Trimming stripped 4 bases from V and 5 bases from J, with 12 bases between. The CDR3 runs 14 residues. CDR3 protein: CASSLSREDQPQHF. Here the CDR3 DNA reads TGTGCCAGCAGTTTAAGCCGGGAGGATCAGCCCCAGCATTTT.

In its sample, this clonotype was seen a few times. The chain is built from TRBV2 and TRBJ2-7; D is unresolved. The CDR3 has 13 amino acids. Germline assignment: CDR1 SNHLY and CDR2 FYNNEI. Trimming took off 6 bases at V and 2 bases at J, with 11 bases between the two ends. CDR3 residues: CASRPPSAYEQYF. CDR3 bases: TGTGCCAGCAGGCCCCCCTCCGCCTACGAGCAGTACTTC. Full variable domain (remainder filled in from reference TRBV2 and TRBJ2-7): EPEVTQTPSHQVTQMGQEVILRCVPISNHLYFYWYRQILGQKVEFLVSFYNNEISEKSEIFDDQFSVERPDGSNFTLKIRSTKLEDSAMYFCASRPPSAYEQYFGPGTRLTVT.